The clone carrying this T cell receptor beta chain appeared a few times. These data originate in a study of blood T cell repertoires in COVID-19. Here immunoSEQ multiplex PCR was the method, and the copy in TCRdb shows in-frame clones only, minus some. The sample lists about 140,000 clones, less than 90% occurring once. Germline V lookup: CDR1 MNHEY, CDR2 SVGEGT. Trimming at V came to 6 bases and at J to 2 bases, leaving 12 bases not matched to a gene. This CDR3 spans 16 amino acids. The chain combines TRBV6-2 or TRBV6-3 with TRBJ2-7, with 8 positions matching TRBD2. Input material: PBMCs or T cells enriched from blood (not recorded which). This receptor was taken from a man in his forties with acute COVID-19. CDR3 residues: CASSNILTSATYEQYF. In DNA, the CDR3 is TGTGCCAGCAGCAATATCCTGACTAGCGCCACCTACGAGCAGTACTTC.